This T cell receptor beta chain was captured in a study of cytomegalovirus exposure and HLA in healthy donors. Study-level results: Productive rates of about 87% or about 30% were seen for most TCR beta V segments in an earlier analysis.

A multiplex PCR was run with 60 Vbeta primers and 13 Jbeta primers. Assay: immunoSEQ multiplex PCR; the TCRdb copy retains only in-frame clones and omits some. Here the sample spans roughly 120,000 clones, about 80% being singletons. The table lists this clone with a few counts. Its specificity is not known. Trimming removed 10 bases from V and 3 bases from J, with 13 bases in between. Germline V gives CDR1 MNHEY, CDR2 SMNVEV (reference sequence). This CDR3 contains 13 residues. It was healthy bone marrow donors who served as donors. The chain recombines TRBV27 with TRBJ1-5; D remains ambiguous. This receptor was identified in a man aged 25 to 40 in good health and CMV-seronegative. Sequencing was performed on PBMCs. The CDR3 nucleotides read TGTGCCATCGGAGTGGCAGTCAATCAGCCCCAGCATTTT. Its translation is CAIGVAVNQPQHF.